What follows are 28 T cell receptor beta chains derived from one specimen sequenced in a study of cytomegalovirus exposure and HLA in healthy donors. PCR primers comprised 60 Vbeta and 13 Jbeta primers. TCRdb keeps only in-frame clones here, not all; method: immunoSEQ multiplex PCR. The data contain approximately 45,000 clones, around two thirds of them seen just once; the ten biggest clones take up roughly 3.3%. Sequenced sample: PBMCs. These receptors were collected from a woman under 40 in good health and CMV-seronegative.

The V and J genes are TRBV2 and TRBJ1-1; 8 bases are a match to TRBD1. Germline assignment: CDR1 SNHLY and CDR2 FYNNEI. The V gene end was trimmed by 4 bases and the J gene end by 3 bases; junction bases not matched to a gene: 10. This CDR3 is built from 16 residues. Here the CDR3 reads CASSAGTGGLDTEAFF. The CDR3 DNA reads TGTGCCAGCAGTGCCGGAACAGGGGGATTAGACACTGAAGCTTTCTTT. The variable domain in full, completed from reference TRBV2 and TRBJ1-1, reads EPEVTQTPSHQVTQMGQEVILRCVPISNHLYFYWYRQILGQKVEFLVSFYNNEISEKSEIFDDQFSVERPDGSNFTLKIRSTKLEDSAMYFCASSAGTGGLDTEAFFGQGTRLTVV.

This sequence joins TRBV27 and TRBJ2-2; D remains unclear. This CDR3 spans 14 amino acids. The germline gives CDR1 MNHEY, CDR2 SMNVEV (reference sequence). The germline V and J ends were trimmed by 0 bases and 3 bases, with 5 bases remaining between them. The CDR3 loop reads CASSLSSYTGELFF. In nucleotides, the CDR3 is TGTGCCAGCAGTTTATCGTCATACACCGGGGAGCTGTTTTTT.

The rearrangement links TRBV29-1 to TRBJ2-1; 13 nucleotides agree with TRBD2. V shed 4 bases and J 0 bases; nucleotides not matched to a gene: 6. There are 17 residues in the CDR3. Germline V lookup: CDR1 SQVTM, CDR2 ANQGSEA. The CDR3 region has the DNA TGCAGCGTTGTTGGGACTAGCGGGGTTAGCTCCTACAATGAGCAGTTCTTC. Its protein is CSVVGTSGVSSYNEQFF.

The rearrangement uses TRBV25-1 and TRBJ2-7; D is perhaps TRBD1 (5 bases). Germline lookup yields CDR1 MGHDK and CDR2 SYGVNS. The CDR3 has 14 residues. V was pared by 5 bases and J by 0 bases, with 11 bases between. CDR3 bases: TGTGCCAGCAGTAAACGACAGAGCTCCTACGAGCAGTACTTC. It specifies CASSKRQSSYEQYF.

The chain links TRBV2 to TRBJ1-6; D gene uncertain. This CDR3 contains 12 residues. Germline values: CDR1 SNHLY, CDR2 FYNNEI. Trimming removed 8 bases at V and 9 bases at J, with 11 bases between. The CDR3 DNA is TGTGCCAGCCGGACTCAAACTTCACCCCTCCACTTT. Its translation: CASRTQTSPLHF.

This rearrangement joins TRBV10-1 to TRBJ1-5; 10 positions agree with TRBD1. Germline CDR1 is WNHNN and CDR2 is SYGVQD (reference sequence). This CDR3 spans 14 amino acids. J gave up 6 bases and V 8 bases, and 7 bases lay outside the gene matches. Here the CDR3 reads CASRSTGGGQPQHF. CDR3 DNA sequence: TGCGCCAGCCGTTCGACAGGGGGCGGTCAGCCCCAGCATTTT.

In this sample, this clone turned up once. CDR3 DNA: TGTGCCAGCCGGGGGGGTGGGAACACTGAAGCTTTCTTT. Protein: CASRGGGNTEAFF. This chain joins TRBV6-5 and TRBJ1-1, with D possibly matching TRBD1 (5 bases). The V and J ends lost 8 bases and 1 base respectively, with 11 bases between them. The CDR3 runs to 13 residues. In germline, CDR1 is MNHEY, CDR2 SVGAGI.

This chain links TRBV28 with TRBJ1-2, with 7 bases matching TRBD1. CDR1 is MDHEN and CDR2 is SYDVKM in the germline V gene. This CDR3 comprises 14 residues. Germline trimming cut 1 base from V and 4 bases from J; bases unmatched to any gene: 3. DNA of the CDR3: TGTGCCAGCAGTTTATTTGACAGGGCCTATGGCTACACCTTC. Protein sequence: CASSLFDRAYGYTF.

The chain employs TRBV7-8 and TRBJ2-4; TRBD1 matches at 12 bases. With V trimmed by 5 bases and J by 7 bases, 6 bases remained unmatched. This CDR3 is 15 amino acids long. CDR1 and CDR2 from the germline V gene are SGHVS and FQNEAQ. CDR3 coding DNA: TGTGCCAGCAGCCCCGGGACAGGGGGCTTCAACATTCAGTACTTC. It encodes CASSPGTGGFNIQYF. The whole variable domain, remainder taken from reference TRBV7-8 and TRBJ2-4, is GAGVSQSPRYKVAKRGQDVALRCDPISGHVSLFWYQQALGQGPEFLTYFQNEAQLDKSGLPSDRFFAERPEGSVSTLKIQRTQQEDSAVYLCASSPGTGGFNIQYFGAGTRLSVL.

The V gene is TRBV27, the J gene TRBJ1-5; D possibly corresponds to TRBD1 (5 bases). CDR3 size: 12 residues. V was clipped by 6 bases and J by 7 bases, with 10 bases between them. Per germline, CDR1 MNHEY and CDR2 SMNVEV (reference sequence). CDR3 DNA: TGTGCCAGCAGGGAGGGGTTACAGCCCCAGCATTTT. Protein product: CASREGLQPQHF.

The sample holds one count of this clone. The J gene is TRBJ1-2, the V gene TRBV6-1, with D possibly being TRBD1 (5 bases). This CDR3 spans 12 amino acids. The germline V gene encodes CDR1 MNHNS and CDR2 SASEGT. V was cut by 7 bases and J by 6 bases, with 12 bases left in between. The CDR3 protein is CASTQGGDGYTF. For the CDR3, the DNA is TGTGCCAGCACCCAGGGAGGTGATGGCTACACCTTC.

The chain carries TRBV5-1 and TRBJ2-3; 13 positions match TRBD2. CDR3 length: 16 amino acids. Germline V lookup: CDR1 SGHRS, CDR2 YFSETQ. V lost 4 bases, J lost 4 bases, and 6 bases stayed unmatched. CDR3 sequence reads: CASSKGTSGTADTQYF. DNA of the CDR3: TGCGCCAGCAGCAAGGGGACTAGCGGGACGGCAGATACGCAGTATTTT. The full variable domain, rest sourced from reference TRBV5-1 and TRBJ2-3, is KAGVTQTPRYLIKTRGQQVTLSCSPISGHRSVSWYQQTPGQGLQFLFEYFSETQRNKGNFPGRFSGRQFSNSRSEMNVSTLELGDSALYLCASSKGTSGTADTQYFGPGTRLTVL.

This clone was picked up one time. The gene calls are TRBV7-9 and TRBJ1-1; D is unresolved. V lost 10 bases and J 7 bases, leaving 19 bases between the germline ends. The V gene's germline CDR1 is SEHNR and CDR2 FQNEAQ (reference sequence). This CDR3 spans 13 amino acids. CDR3 residues: CATVAQPRIEAFF. The CDR3 DNA follows: TGTGCCACCGTGGCACAGCCAAGGATTGAAGCTTTCTTT.

In nucleotides, the CDR3 is TGTGCCAGCAGCCCCCAGAGACTAGCGGGAAGGGATACGCAGTATTTT. It encodes CASSPQRLAGRDTQYF. The gene calls are TRBV4-2 and TRBJ2-3; 11 bases are shared with TRBD2. The CDR3 covers 16 residues. V lost 4 bases, J lost 6 bases, and 9 bases stayed unmatched. Germline values: CDR1 LGHNA, CDR2 YNFKEQ.

This clone was observed a handful of times. Here the CDR3 DNA reads TGTGCCAGCAGTGACAGCAGGGGGAGAGATACGCAGTATTTT. As protein: CASSDSRGRDTQYF. The chain is built from TRBV6-4 and TRBJ2-3; 7 nucleotides line up with TRBD1. CDR1 and CDR2 from the germline V gene are MRHNA and SNTAGT. This CDR3 comprises 14 residues. Trimming took 2 bases from V and 5 from J; bases not matched to a gene: 4.

The chain recombines TRBV12-5 with TRBJ1-1, with no clear D. The CDR3 loop spans 15 amino acids. Germline loops: CDR1 LGHNT, CDR2 FRNRAP. The V end lost 6 bases, the J end lost 3 bases, and 17 bases lay between the germline ends. The DNA for the CDR3 is TGTGCTAGTGGCTTCAGTGGCACGACTCACACTGAAGCTTTCTTT. Protein sequence: CASGFSGTTHTEAFF.

This rearrangement joins TRBV28 to TRBJ2-7; 11 nucleotides line up with TRBD2. CDR1 and CDR2 from the germline V gene are MDHEN and SYDVKM. Trimming at V came to 8 bases and at J to 2 bases, leaving 5 bases not matched to a gene. CDR3 size: 14 residues. CDR3 amino acids: CASHSGREPYEQYF. CDR3 in DNA: TGTGCCAGCCATAGCGGGAGGGAACCCTACGAGCAGTACTTC.

The chain couples TRBV7-7 to TRBJ1-1; D call uncertain. CDR1 and CDR2 (germline): SSHAT, FNYEAQ (reference sequence). Trimming stripped 5 bases from V and 0 bases from J, with 7 bases between. The CDR3 consists of 13 residues. Here the CDR3 DNA reads TGTGCCAGCAGCACACAGATGAACACTGAAGCTTTCTTT. This gives the protein CASSTQMNTEAFF.

This clone was detected only a few times. CDR3 sequence (DNA): TGTGCCAGCAGTGCGAGAGGACAGGACCTCTATGGCTACACCTTC. Translated: CASSARGQDLYGYTF. V is TRBV6-4 and J is TRBJ1-2; 7 nucleotides line up with TRBD1. This CDR3 comprises 15 residues. Looked up from germline, CDR1 is MRHNA and CDR2 is SNTAGT. With V trimmed by 4 bases and J by 4 bases, 9 bases remained unmatched.

The V gene is TRBV16, the J gene TRBJ2-1; D remains ambiguous. The CDR3 length is 14 residues. Trimming took 1 base from V and 3 from J, leaving 7 bases between them. Germline V gene data show CDR1 as KGHSY and CDR2 as FQNENV. CDR3 residues: CASSQWNSYNEQFF. Here the CDR3 DNA reads TGTGCCAGCAGCCAATGGAACAGCTACAATGAGCAGTTCTTC.

A few counts support this clone. The chain joins TRBV18 to TRBJ1-3; no definite D call. The germline V and J ends were trimmed by 4 bases and 1 base, with 14 bases remaining between them. CDR3 length: 16 amino acids. Germline V CDR1 and CDR2: KGHSH, LQKENI. The CDR3 DNA reads TGTGCCAGCTCACGGGCAGCCCCCCTTTCTGGAAACACCATATATTTT. Protein product: CASSRAAPLSGNTIYF.

The chain links TRBV28 to TRBJ2-3; D gene unclear. V dropped 5 bases and J dropped 3 bases, with 9 bases sitting between them. The germline V gene has CDR1 MDHEN and CDR2 SYDVKM. The length of the CDR3 is 13 residues. The CDR3 bases are TGTGCCAGCAGTGTCTACTCTACAGATACGCAGTATTTT. The encoded protein is CASSVYSTDTQYF.

This rearrangement joins TRBV7-6 to TRBJ1-3, with TRBD1 as a possible D gene (6 bases). There are 16 residues in the CDR3. Germline CDR1 and CDR2: SGHVS and FNYEAQ. V lost 1 base and J 2 bases, leaving 12 bases between the germline ends. Written as DNA, the CDR3 is TGTGCCAGCAGCTTAGGGGGGGGGCCCACTGGAAACACCATATATTTT. This translates into CASSLGGGPTGNTIYF.

This clone was counted a few times. The CDR3 loop reads CASSLNRGASGANVLTF. The CDR3, as DNA: TGTGCCAGCAGCTTGAACAGGGGGGCCTCTGGGGCCAACGTCCTGACTTTC. The chain recombines TRBV5-4 with TRBJ2-6; TRBD1 matches 8 bases. J was trimmed by 0 bases and V by 1 base; bases with no gene match: 3. The CDR3 loop spans 17 amino acids. Germline CDR1 is SGHNT and CDR2 is YYREEE (reference sequence).

The chain uses TRBV4-1 and TRBJ2-3; D uncertain. The CDR3 has 15 amino acids. The V end lost 0 bases, the J end lost 4 bases, and 11 bases lay between the germline ends. Germline CDR1 MGHRA, CDR2 YSYEKL. The CDR3 region is CASSQDQIPPDTQYF. The CDR3 coding sequence is TGCGCCAGCAGCCAAGACCAAATCCCCCCAGATACGCAGTATTTT.

The table lists this clone with a few counts. The genes are TRBV5-4 and TRBJ2-1; 9 bases match TRBD2. This CDR3 spans 15 amino acids. Trimming took 1 base from V and 4 from J; bases not matched to a gene: 3. CDR1 and CDR2 from the germline V gene are SGHNT and YYREEE (reference sequence). The CDR3 coding sequence is TGTGCCAGCAGCTTGTCTAGCGGGGTTTACAATGAGCAGTTCTTC. Translating gives CASSLSSGVYNEQFF. Full variable domain (remainder filled in from reference TRBV5-4 and TRBJ2-1): ETGVTQSPTHLIKTRGQQVTLRCSSQSGHNTVSWYQQALGQGPQFIFQYYREEENGRGNFPPRFSGLQFPNYSSELNVNALELDDSALYLCASSLSSGVYNEQFFGPGTRLTVL.

The chain couples TRBV15 to TRBJ1-5; D gene uncertain. V dropped 3 bases and J dropped 2 bases, with 11 bases sitting between them. The germline gives CDR1 LNHNV, CDR2 YYDKDF (reference sequence). The CDR3 extends over 15 amino acids. CDR3 in DNA: TGTGCCACCAGCAGGGGAGGAGAAGGCAATCAGCCCCAGCATTTT. Amino acids: CATSRGGEGNQPQHF.

The chain has TRBV29-1 and TRBJ2-3, with 7 bases matching TRBD2. The CDR3 is made up of 14 amino acids. The germline V gene has CDR1 SQVTM and CDR2 ANQGSEA. V gave up 2 bases and J gave up 1 base; unmatched junction bases: 3. The CDR3 DNA reads as TGCAGCGTTGAAAGGCTAGCGGGCACAGATACGCAGTATTTT. Translating gives CSVERLAGTDTQYF.